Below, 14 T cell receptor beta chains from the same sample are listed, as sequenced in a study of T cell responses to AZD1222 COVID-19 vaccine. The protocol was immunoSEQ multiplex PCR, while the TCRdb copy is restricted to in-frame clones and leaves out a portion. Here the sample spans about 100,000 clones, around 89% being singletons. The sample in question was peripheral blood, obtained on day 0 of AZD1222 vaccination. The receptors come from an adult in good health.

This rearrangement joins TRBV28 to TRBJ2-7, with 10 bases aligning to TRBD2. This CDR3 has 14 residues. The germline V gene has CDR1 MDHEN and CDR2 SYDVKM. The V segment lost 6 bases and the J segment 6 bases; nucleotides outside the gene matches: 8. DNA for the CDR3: TGTGCCAGCAGCCCGGGACTAGCGTGGAGCGAGCAGTACTTC. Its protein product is CASSPGLAWSEQYF.

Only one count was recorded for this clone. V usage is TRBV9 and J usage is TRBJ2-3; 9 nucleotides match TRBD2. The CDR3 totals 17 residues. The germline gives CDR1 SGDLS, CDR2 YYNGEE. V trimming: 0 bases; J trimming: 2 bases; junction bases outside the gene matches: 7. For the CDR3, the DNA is TGTGCCAGCAGCGTAGGACCTAGCGGGACGAACACAGATACGCAGTATTTT. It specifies CASSVGPSGTNTDTQYF.

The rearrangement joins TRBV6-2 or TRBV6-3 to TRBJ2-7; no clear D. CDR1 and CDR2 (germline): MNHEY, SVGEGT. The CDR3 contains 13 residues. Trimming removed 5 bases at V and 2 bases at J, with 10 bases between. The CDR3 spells CASSPRPTYEQYF. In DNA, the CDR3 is TGTGCCAGCAGTCCGAGACCCACCTACGAGCAGTACTTC.

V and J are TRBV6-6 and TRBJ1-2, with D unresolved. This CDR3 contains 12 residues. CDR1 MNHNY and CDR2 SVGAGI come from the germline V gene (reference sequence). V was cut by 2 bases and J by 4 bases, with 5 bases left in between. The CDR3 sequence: CASSYRLYGYTF. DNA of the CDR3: TGTGCCAGCAGTTACCGGCTCTATGGCTACACCTTC.

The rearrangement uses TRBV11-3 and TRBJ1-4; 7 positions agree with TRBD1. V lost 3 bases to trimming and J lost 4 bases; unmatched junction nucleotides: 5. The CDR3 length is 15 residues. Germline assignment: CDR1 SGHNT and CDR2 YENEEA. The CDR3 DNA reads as TGTGCCAGCAGCTTGGAGGGGGCAGTTAATGAAAAACTGTTTTTT. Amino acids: CASSLEGAVNEKLFF. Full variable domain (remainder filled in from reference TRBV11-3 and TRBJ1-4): EAGVVQSPRYKIIEKKQPVAFWCNPISGHNTLYWYLQNLGQGPELLIRYENEEAVDDSQLPKDRFSAERLKGVDSTLKIQPAELGDSAVYLCASSLEGAVNEKLFFGSGTQLSVL.

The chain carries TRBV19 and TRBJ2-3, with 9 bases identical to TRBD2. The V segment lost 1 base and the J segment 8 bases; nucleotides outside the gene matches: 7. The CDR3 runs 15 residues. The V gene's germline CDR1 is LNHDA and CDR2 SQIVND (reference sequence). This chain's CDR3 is CASSIGAELAGTQYF. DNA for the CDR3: TGTGCCAGTAGTATAGGGGCCGAACTAGCGGGTACGCAGTATTTT.

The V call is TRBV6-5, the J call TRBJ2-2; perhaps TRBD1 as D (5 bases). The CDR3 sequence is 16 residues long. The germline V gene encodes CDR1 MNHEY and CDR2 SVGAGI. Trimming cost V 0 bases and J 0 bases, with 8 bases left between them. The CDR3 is CASSYSIQANTGELFF. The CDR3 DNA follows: TGTGCCAGCAGTTACTCGATACAGGCGAACACCGGGGAGCTGTTTTTT.

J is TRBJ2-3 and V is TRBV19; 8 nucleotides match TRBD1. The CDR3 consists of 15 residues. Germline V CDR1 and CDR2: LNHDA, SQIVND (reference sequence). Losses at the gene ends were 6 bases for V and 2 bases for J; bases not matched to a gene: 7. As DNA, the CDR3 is TGTGCCAGTAGCCTCGGACAGGGACACACAGATACGCAGTATTTT. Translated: CASSLGQGHTDTQYF. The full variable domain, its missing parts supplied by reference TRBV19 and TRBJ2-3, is DGGITQSPKYLFRKEGQNVTLSCEQNLNHDAMYWYRQDPGQGLRLIYYSQIVNDFQKGDIAEGYSVSREKKESFPLTVTSAQKNPTAFYLCASSLGQGHTDTQYFGPGTRLTVL.

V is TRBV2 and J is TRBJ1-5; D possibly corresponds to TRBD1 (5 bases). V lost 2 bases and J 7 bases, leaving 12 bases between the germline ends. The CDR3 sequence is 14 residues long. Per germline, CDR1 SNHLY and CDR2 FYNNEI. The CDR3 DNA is TGTGCCAGCAGTGAATCGGGGGGGTGGCAGCCCCAGCATTTT. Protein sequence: CASSESGGWQPQHF.

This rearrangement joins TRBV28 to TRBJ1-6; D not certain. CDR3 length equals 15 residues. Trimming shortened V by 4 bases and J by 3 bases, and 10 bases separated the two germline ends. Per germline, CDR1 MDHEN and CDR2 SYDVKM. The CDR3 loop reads CASSSLQNYNSPLHF. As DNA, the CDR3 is TGTGCCAGCAGTTCTCTACAGAACTATAATTCACCCCTCCACTTT.

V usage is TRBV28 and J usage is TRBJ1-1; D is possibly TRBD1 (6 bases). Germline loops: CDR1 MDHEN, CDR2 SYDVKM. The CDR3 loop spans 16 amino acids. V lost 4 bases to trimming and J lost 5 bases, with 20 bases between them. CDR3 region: CASSSPGEGGRTEAFF. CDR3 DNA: TGTGCCAGCAGTTCCCCCGGTGAAGGGGGAAGGACTGAAGCTTTCTTT.

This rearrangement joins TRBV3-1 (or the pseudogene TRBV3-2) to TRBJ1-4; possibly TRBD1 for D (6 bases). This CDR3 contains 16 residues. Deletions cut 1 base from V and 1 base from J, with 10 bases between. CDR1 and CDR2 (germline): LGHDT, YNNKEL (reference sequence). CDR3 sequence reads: CASSQGTGRTNEKLFF. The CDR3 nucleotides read TGTGCCAGCAGCCAAGGTACAGGGAGAACTAATGAAAAACTGTTTTTT.

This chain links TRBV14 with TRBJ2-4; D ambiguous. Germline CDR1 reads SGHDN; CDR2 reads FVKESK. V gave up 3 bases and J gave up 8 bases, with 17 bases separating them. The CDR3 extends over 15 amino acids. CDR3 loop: CASSQVSGLKDIQYF. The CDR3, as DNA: TGTGCCAGCAGCCAGGTGTCGGGCCTAAAGGACATTCAGTACTTC.

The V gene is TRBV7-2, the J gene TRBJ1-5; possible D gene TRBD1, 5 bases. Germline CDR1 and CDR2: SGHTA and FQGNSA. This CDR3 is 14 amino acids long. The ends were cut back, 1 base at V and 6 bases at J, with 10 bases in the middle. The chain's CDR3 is CASSLGYGGQPQHF. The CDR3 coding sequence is TGTGCCAGCAGCTTAGGGTATGGGGGTCAGCCCCAGCATTTT. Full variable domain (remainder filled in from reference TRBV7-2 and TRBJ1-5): GAGVSQSPSNKVTEKGKDVELRCDPISGHTALYWYRQSLGQGLEFLIYFQGNSAPDKSGLPSDRFSAERTGGSVSTLTIQRTQQEDSAVYLCASSLGYGGQPQHFGDGTRLSIL.